A single sample is the source of the 13 T cell receptor beta chains below, sequenced in a study of cytotoxic CD8 clonotypes in ibrutinib-treated CLL. Assay used: immunoSEQ multiplex PCR; TCRdb lists only in-frame clones, some missing. The sample has about 300,000 clones, around 77% seen once. This material consisted of PBMCs, taken at disease progression, from a patient treated with ibrutinib. These TCRs come from a human donor with chronic lymphocytic leukemia.

This chain links TRBV7-3 with TRBJ1-1, with D hard to call. Germline V lookup: CDR1 SGHTA, CDR2 FQGTGA. The V and J ends lost 2 bases and 2 bases respectively, with 6 bases between them. This CDR3 spans 13 amino acids. For the CDR3, the DNA is TGTGCCAGCAGCTTATCAAGAAACACTGAAGCTTTCTTT. Its protein product is CASSLSRNTEAFF.

The chain links TRBV27 to TRBJ2-3, with D uncertain. The CDR3 has 15 residues. CDR1 MNHEY and CDR2 SMNVEV come from the germline V gene (reference sequence). Trimming pared 0 bases from V and 1 base from J, leaving 8 bases between. CDR3 DNA: TGTGCCAGCAGTTTATCAGCATGGGGCACAGATACGCAGTATTTT. The encoded protein is CASSLSAWGTDTQYF.

The rearrangement uses TRBV20-1 and TRBJ2-1; D unresolved. V lost 5 bases and J 6 bases, leaving 8 bases between the germline ends. The CDR3 sequence is 11 residues long. Germline values: CDR1 DFQATT, CDR2 SNEGSKA (reference sequence). This CDR3 is CSAGRSNEQFF. The CDR3 DNA sequence: TGCAGTGCTGGGCGGAGCAATGAGCAGTTCTTC.

J is TRBJ2-5 and V is TRBV29-1, with 8 bases that match TRBD1. CDR1 is SQVTM, CDR2 ANQGSEA, per germline. J was trimmed by 4 bases and V by 6 bases; bases with no gene match: 7. The CDR3 has 13 residues. The CDR3 protein is CSVHRGTAETQYF. The CDR3 nucleotides are TGCAGCGTACACAGGGGGACGGCAGAGACCCAGTACTTC.

This clone was counted between two and nine times. This sequence joins TRBV20-1 and TRBJ2-7; D gene uncertain. CDR3 length: 11 amino acids. Germline assignment: CDR1 DFQATT and CDR2 SNEGSKA (reference sequence). V lost 7 bases and J lost 3, with 10 bases in between. The CDR3: CSDLLRYEQYF. As DNA, the CDR3 is TGCAGTGACTTACTACGCTACGAGCAGTACTTC.

This rearrangement joins TRBV7-3 to TRBJ2-5; D gene uncertain. CDR3 length equals 13 residues. Germline lookup yields CDR1 SGHTA and CDR2 FQGTGA. V shed 3 bases and J shed 1 base, with 6 bases lying between them. CDR3 region: CASSFGSQETQYF. The CDR3 region has the DNA TGTGCCAGCAGCTTCGGCAGCCAAGAGACCCAGTACTTC.

This chain connects TRBV25-1 to TRBJ2-7; 8 bases fit TRBD1. This CDR3 is 18 amino acids long. CDR1 and CDR2 from the germline V gene are MGHDK and SYGVNS. The junction had 11 bases not matched to a gene; V was cut back by 1 base and J by 0 bases. The CDR3 is CASSESPGGGFGSYEQYF. CDR3 nucleotide sequence: TGTGCCAGCAGTGAATCTCCAGGGGGCGGTTTTGGCTCCTACGAGCAGTACTTC.

The genes are TRBV29-1 and TRBJ2-7, with TRBD1 matching over 7 bases. In germline, CDR1 is SQVTM, CDR2 ANQGSEA. Trimming at V came to 5 bases and at J to 0 bases, leaving 4 bases not matched to a gene. This CDR3 has 13 amino acids. The CDR3 bases are TGCAGCGTTTGGACAGGAGGCTCCTACGAGCAGTACTTC. Translating gives CSVWTGGSYEQYF.

The J gene is TRBJ2-5, the V gene TRBV29-1, with D perhaps matching TRBD1 (6 bases). Trimming removed 4 bases at V and 4 bases at J, with 13 bases between. The CDR3 is 13 amino acids. The germline V gene has CDR1 SQVTM and CDR2 ANQGSEA. Written as DNA, the CDR3 is TGCAGCGTTGGACCTCGGACAGCAGAGACCCAGTACTTC. This codes for CSVGPRTAETQYF. The whole variable domain, filled in from reference TRBV29-1 and TRBJ2-5, reads SAVISQKPSRDICQRGTSLTIQCQVDSQVTMMFWYRQQPGQSLTLIATANQGSEATYESGFVIDKFPISRPNLTFSTLTVSNMSPEDSSIYLCSVGPRTAETQYFGPGTRLLVL.

This clone has more than one count but fewer than ten. The J gene is TRBJ1-6, the V gene TRBV27; D is unresolved. Germline values: CDR1 MNHEY, CDR2 SMNVEV (reference sequence). V was trimmed by 4 bases and J by 2 bases, leaving 6 bases between them. CDR3 length: 14 residues. CDR3 nucleotide sequence: TGTGCCAGCAGTTCACCTGCCTATAATTCACCCCTCCACTTT. This gives the protein CASSSPAYNSPLHF.

This chain links TRBV27 with TRBJ2-7, with 8 bases that match TRBD1. This CDR3 has 13 residues. The germline V gene has CDR1 MNHEY and CDR2 SMNVEV (reference sequence). J lost 4 bases, V lost 9 bases, and 8 bases had no gene match. As DNA, the CDR3 is TGTGCCAGTTCCGGGACAGGTCCTTACGAGCAGTACTTC. Translation: CASSGTGPYEQYF.

This clone was observed a single time. V usage is TRBV10-3 and J usage is TRBJ1-3; the D is unclear. Germline CDR1 is ENHRY and CDR2 is SYGVKD. This CDR3 is built from 17 residues. V lost 0 bases and J lost 1, with 13 bases in between. For the CDR3, the DNA is TGTGCCATCAGTGAGTCGAGAGGGCGGGGATCTGGAAACACCATATATTTT. Its translation is CAISESRGRGSGNTIYF.

This clone showed up just once. This rearrangement joins TRBV18 to TRBJ1-1; D might be TRBD1 (6 bases). V lost 4 bases and J 3 bases, leaving 21 bases between the germline ends. The length of the CDR3 is 17 residues. Germline lookup yields CDR1 KGHSH and CDR2 LQKENI. The CDR3 DNA follows: TGTGCCAGCTCACGGAGGAGCAGGGGCTGGGAGTACACTGAAGCTTTCTTT. Protein product: CASSRRSRGWEYTEAFF.